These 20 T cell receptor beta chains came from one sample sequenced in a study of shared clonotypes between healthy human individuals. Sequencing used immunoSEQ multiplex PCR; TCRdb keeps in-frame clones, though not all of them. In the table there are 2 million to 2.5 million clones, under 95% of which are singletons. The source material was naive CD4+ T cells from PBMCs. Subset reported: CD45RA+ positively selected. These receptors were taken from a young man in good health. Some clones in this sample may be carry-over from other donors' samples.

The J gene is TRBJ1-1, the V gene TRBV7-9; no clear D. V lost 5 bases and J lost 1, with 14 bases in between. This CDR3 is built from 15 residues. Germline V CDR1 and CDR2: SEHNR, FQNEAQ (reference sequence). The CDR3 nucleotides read TGTGCCAGCAGCGTTCGGGTCAGAGGGAACACTGAAGCTTTCTTT. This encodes CASSVRVRGNTEAFF.

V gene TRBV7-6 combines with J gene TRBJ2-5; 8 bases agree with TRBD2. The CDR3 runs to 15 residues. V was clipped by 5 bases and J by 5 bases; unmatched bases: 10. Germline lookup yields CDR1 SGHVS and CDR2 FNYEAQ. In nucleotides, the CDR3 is TGTGCCAGCAGCGCCGGGACTAGTATTTGGGAGACCCAGTACTTC. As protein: CASSAGTSIWETQYF.

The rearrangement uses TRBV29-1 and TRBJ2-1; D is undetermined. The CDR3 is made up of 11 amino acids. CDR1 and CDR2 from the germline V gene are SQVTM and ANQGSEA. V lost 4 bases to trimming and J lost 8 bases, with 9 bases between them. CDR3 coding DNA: TGCAGCGTTGGTTATGGGGATGAGCAGTTCTTC. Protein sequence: CSVGYGDEQFF.

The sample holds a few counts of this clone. CDR3 nucleotide sequence: TGTGCCAGCAGTTCAGGGATCTGGCAGCCCCAGCATTTT. Translation gives CASSSGIWQPQHF. The rearrangement uses TRBV28 and TRBJ1-5, with a possible D match to TRBD1 (5 bases). This CDR3 has 13 residues. The germline V and J ends were trimmed by 4 bases and 7 bases, with 11 bases remaining between them. CDR1 and CDR2 (germline): MDHEN, SYDVKM.

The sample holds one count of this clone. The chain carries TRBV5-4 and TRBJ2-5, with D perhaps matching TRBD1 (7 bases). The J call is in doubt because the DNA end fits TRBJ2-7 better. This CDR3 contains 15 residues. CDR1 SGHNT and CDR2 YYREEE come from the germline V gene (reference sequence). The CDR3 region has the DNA TGTGCCAGCAGCTTGTTCGTCAGGGGGGACTACGAGCAGTACTTC. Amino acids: CASSLFVRGDYEQYF.

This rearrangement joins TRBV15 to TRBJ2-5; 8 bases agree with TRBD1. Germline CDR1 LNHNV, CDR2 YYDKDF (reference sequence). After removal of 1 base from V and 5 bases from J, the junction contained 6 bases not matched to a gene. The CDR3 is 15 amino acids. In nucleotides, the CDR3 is TGTGCCACCAGCAGAGCGCAGGGGGCGAGGGAGACCCAGTACTTC. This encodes CATSRAQGARETQYF.

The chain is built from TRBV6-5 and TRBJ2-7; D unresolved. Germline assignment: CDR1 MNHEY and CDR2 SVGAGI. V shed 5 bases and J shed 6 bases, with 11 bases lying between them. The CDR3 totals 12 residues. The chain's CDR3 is CASSNVASEQYF. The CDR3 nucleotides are TGTGCCAGCAGTAACGTAGCTTCCGAGCAGTACTTC.

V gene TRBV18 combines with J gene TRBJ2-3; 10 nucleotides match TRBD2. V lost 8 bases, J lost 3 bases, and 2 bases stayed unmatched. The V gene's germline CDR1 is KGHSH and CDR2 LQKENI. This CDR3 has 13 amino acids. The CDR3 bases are TGTGCCAGCCGGACTAGCGGAACAGATACGCAGTATTTT. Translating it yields CASRTSGTDTQYF. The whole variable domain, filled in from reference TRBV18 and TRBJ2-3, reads NAGVMQNPRHLVRRRGQEARLRCSPMKGHSHVYWYRQLPEEGLKFMVYLQKENIIDESGMPKERFSAEFPKEGPSILRIQQVVRGDSAAYFCASRTSGTDTQYFGPGTRLTVL.

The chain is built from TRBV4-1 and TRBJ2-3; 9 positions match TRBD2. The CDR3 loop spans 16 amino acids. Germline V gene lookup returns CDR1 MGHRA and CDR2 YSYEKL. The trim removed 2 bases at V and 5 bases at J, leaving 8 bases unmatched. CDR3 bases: TGCGCCAGCAGCCAATTAGGACTAGCGTCGGGAGATACGCAGTATTTT. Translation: CASSQLGLASGDTQYF.

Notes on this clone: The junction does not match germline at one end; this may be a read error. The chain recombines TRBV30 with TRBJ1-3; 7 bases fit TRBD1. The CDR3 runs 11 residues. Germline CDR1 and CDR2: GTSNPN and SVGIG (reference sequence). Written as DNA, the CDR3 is TGTGCCTGGAGTGTACCGGACAGGTTAAATTTT. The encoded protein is CAWSVPDRLNF.

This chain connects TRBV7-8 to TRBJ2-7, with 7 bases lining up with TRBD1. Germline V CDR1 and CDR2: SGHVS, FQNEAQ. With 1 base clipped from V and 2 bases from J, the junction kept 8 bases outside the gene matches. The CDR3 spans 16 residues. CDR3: CASSLGNAQGAYEQYF. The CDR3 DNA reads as TGTGCCAGCAGCTTAGGAAACGCGCAGGGGGCCTACGAGCAGTACTTC.

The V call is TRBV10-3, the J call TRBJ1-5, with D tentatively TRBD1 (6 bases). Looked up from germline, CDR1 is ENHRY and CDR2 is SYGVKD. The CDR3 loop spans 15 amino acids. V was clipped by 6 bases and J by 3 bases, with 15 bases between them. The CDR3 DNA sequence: TGTGCCATCAGCCCGGGACAAGCAAACAATCAGCCCCAGCATTTT. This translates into CAISPGQANNQPQHF.

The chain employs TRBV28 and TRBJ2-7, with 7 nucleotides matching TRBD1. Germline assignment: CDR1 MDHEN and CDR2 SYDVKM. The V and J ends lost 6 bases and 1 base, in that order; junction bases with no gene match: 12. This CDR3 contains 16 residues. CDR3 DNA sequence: TGTGCCAGCAGAGGGATACAGGGGAAGGCGTCCTACGAGCAGTACTTC. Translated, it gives CASRGIQGKASYEQYF.

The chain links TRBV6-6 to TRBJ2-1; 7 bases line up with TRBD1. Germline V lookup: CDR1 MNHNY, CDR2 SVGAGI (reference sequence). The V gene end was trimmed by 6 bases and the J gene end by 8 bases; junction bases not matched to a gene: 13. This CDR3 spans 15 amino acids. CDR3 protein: CASSKTGKVVDEQFF. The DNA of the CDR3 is TGTGCCAGCAGCAAGACAGGGAAAGTAGTAGATGAGCAGTTCTTC.

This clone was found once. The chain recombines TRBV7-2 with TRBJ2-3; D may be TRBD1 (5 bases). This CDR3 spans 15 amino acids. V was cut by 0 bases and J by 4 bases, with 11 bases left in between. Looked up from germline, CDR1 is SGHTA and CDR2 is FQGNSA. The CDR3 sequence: CASSLANARADTQYF. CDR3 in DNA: TGTGCCAGCAGCTTAGCGAATGCCAGGGCAGATACGCAGTATTTT.

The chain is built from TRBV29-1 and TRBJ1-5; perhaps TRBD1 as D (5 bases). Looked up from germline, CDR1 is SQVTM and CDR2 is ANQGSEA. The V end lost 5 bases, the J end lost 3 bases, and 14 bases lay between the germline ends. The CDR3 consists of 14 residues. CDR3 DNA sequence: TGCAGCGTTACCTTTGACAGCTCCAATCAGCCCCAGCATTTT. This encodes CSVTFDSSNQPQHF.

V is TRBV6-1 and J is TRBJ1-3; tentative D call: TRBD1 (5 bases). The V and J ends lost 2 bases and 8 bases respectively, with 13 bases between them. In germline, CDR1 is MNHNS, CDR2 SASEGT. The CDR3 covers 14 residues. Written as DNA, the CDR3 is TGTGCCAGCAGTGAATTAGCAGGGCGTCACACCATATATTTT. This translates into CASSELAGRHTIYF.

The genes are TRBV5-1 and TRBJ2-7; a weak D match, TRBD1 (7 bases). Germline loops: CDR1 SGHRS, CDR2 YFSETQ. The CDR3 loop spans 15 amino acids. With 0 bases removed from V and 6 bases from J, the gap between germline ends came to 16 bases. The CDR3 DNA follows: TGCGCCAGCAGCTTGGGACAGGGAGGACTTCGCGAGCAGTACTTC. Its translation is CASSLGQGGLREQYF.

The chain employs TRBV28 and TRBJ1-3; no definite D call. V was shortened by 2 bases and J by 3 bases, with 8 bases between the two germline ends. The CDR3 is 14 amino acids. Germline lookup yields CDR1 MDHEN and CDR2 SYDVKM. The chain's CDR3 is CASSLTTDGNTIYF. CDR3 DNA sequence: TGTGCCAGCAGTTTAACGACGGATGGAAACACCATATATTTT.

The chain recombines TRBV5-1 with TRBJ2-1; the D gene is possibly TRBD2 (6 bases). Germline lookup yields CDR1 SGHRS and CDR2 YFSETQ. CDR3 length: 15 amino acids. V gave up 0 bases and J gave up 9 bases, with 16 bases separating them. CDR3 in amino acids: CASSLAGERVSEQFF. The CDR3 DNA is TGCGCCAGCAGCTTGGCGGGGGAGCGGGTAAGTGAGCAGTTCTTC.